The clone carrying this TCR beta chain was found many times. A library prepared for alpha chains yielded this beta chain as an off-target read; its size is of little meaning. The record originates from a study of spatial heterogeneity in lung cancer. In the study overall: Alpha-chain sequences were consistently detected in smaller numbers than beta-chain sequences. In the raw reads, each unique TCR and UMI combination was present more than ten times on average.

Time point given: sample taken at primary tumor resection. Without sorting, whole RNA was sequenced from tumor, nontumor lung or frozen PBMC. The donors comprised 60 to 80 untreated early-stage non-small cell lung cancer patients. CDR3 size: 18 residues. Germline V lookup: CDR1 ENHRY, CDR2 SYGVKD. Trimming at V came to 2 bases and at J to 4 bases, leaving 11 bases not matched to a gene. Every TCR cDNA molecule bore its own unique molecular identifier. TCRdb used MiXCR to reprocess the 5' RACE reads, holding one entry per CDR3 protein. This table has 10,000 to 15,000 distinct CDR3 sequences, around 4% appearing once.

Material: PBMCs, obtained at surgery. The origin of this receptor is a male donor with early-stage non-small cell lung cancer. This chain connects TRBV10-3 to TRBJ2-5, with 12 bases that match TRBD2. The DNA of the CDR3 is TGTGCCATCAGTGAGCCTGAAGCTAGCGGGAGGGCCCCAGAGACCCAGTACTTC. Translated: CAISEPEASGRAPETQYF.